The clone carrying this T cell receptor beta chain occurred a few times. HTBI primers from iRepertoire and Arm-PCR of CDR3 regions yielded the TCR beta libraries. TCRdb ran MiXCR on the multiplex PCR reads and lists one entry per CDR3 protein. The sample includes around 400,000 distinct CDR3 sequences, 23% of them seen just once. The data were taken from a study of regulatory T cells in long-lasting Graves disease. As to time point: persistent/refractory GD, antithyroid drugs over 5 years with positive TRAb. PBMC-derived RNA was used for the TCR library. V gave up 4 bases and J gave up 6 bases, with 12 bases separating them. Per the germline V gene, CDR1 is SEHNR and CDR2 is FQNEAQ (reference sequence). The CDR3 covers 13 residues.

The chain carries TRBV7-9 and TRBJ1-1; D not resolved. This TCR was recovered from a female donor with Graves disease. The input for sequencing was peripheral blood mononuclear cells (PBMCs), taken when the disease was refractory, from a patient treated with antithyroid drugs. The DNA of the CDR3 is TGTGCCAGCAGCTCAACGAGCGGATCTGAAGCTTTCTTT. Translated, it gives CASSSTSGSEAFF.